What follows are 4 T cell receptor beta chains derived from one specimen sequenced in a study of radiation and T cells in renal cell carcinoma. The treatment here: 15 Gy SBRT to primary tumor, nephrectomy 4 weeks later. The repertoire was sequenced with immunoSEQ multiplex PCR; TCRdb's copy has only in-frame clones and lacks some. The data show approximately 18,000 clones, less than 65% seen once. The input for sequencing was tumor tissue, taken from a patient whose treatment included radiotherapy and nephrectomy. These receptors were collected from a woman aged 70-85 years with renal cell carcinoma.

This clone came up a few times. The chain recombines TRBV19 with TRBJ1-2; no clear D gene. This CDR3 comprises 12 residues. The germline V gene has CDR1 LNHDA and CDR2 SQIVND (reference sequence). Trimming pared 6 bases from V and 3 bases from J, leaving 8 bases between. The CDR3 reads CASRKGDYGYTF. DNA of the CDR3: TGTGCCAGTAGGAAGGGTGACTATGGCTACACCTTC.

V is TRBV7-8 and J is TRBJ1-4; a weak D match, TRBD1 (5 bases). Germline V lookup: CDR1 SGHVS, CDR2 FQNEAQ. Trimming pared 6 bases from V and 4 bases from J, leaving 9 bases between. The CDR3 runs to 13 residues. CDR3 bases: TGTGCCAGCAGTGACAGCTTTAATGAAAAACTGTTTTTT. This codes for CASSDSFNEKLFF.

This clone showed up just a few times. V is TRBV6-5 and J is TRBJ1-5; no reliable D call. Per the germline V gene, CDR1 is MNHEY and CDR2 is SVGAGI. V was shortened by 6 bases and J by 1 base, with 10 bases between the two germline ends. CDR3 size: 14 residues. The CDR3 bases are TGTGCCAGCAGCCGAGTCACGAGCAATCAGCCCCAGCATTTT. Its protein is CASSRVTSNQPQHF.

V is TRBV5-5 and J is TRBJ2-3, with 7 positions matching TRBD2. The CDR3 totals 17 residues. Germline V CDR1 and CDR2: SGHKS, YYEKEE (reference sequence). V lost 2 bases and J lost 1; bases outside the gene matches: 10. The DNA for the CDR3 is TGTGCCAGCAGCTTTGTTTCCCCAGCGGGGCGCACAGATACGCAGTATTTT. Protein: CASSFVSPAGRTDTQYF.